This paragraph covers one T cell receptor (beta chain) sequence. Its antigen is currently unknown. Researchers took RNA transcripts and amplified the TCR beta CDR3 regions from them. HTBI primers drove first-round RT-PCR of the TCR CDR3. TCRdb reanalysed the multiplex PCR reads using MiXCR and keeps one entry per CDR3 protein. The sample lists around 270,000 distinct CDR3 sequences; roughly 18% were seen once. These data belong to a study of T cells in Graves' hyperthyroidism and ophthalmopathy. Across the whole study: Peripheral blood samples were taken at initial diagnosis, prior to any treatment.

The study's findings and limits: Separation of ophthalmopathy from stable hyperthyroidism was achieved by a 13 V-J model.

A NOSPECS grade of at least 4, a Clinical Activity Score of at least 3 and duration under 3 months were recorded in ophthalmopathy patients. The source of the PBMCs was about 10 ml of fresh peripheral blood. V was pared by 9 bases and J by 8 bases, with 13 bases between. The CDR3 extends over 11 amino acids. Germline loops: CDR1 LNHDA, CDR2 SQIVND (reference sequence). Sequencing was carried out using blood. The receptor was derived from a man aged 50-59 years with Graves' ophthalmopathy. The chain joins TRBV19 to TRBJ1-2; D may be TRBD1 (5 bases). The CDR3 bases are TGTGCCAGCGCCGGGGGAGGAGGCTACACCTTC. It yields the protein CASAGGGGYTF.